This TCR beta chain was profiled in a study of CD8 T cells in Susac syndrome (dated by TCRdb to the late 2010s). Context from the whole study: The study used repertoire sequencing to test whether antigen drove CD8+ T cell activation and differentiation in Susac syndrome. Clonality of the CD8+ T cell repertoire was compared between about a dozen healthy donors, approximately 14 Susac syndrome patients and 15 multiple sclerosis patients. Overall study results and their limits: The number of individuals in the TCR sequencing and HLA analysis was recognized as being relatively small.

High-throughput TCR beta sequencing profiled peripheral blood CD8+ and CD4+ T cells from healthy donors, Susac syndrome patients and multiple sclerosis patients. Healthy donors were included as age- and sex-matched controls. CD8+ TEMRA cells were enriched by FACS, while bulk CD8+ and CD4+ T cells were purified by magnetic negative isolation. Blood was collected in EDTA tubes and processed within 24 hours, with PBMCs isolated through density gradient centrifugation. PBMCs intended for TCR sequencing were cryopreserved in liquid nitrogen and thawed later in a water bath at 37 degrees C. Purity of sorted or isolated CD4+, CD8+ and CD8+ TEMRA cells was at least 90%. Trimming takes 10 bases off V and 0 bases off J; junction bases not matched to a gene: 2. Including cysteine and phenylalanine, the CDR3 has 14 amino acids. The kept DNA is CDR3 alone, 42 bases in frame from the first base. Comments on this clonotype: The clone's antigen remains unknown. No much larger clone exists at a distance of one base, and base qualities are not known.

RNA was extracted with the RNeasy kit and roughly 0.5 to 1 ug was reverse transcribed using random hexamers. The immunoSEQ multiplex PCR assay, which covers 54 Vbeta and 13 Jbeta segments, was used to amplify TCR beta CDR3 regions. Bias from PCR amplification was corrected by using a synthetic template baseline for primer optimization and for computational correction. On the study's bioinformatics: Reads were annotated to V, D and J genes per IMGT and analyzed with immunoSEQ Analyzer, keeping only productive sequences. Clonality was computed as one minus Shannon entropy normalized by log2 of the number of productive unique sequences. For each patient and control, public and private clones were evaluated among the 100 most prevalent clones. A clone was defined as Susac-specific if it was absent from the healthy and MS cohorts, from some 1,100 published viral clones and from other ImmuneACCESS disease sequences. Starting from the raw public reads, TCRdb applied fastp trimming at Q25, assembled clones with MiXCR and retained in-frame beta chains. Under each unique CDR3 protein, matching rows form one entry showing the most common genes and DNA. TCRdb, rather than the study authors, made the V and J calls. The sample records tens of thousands of distinct CDR3 sequences, around 94% of which are singletons. The top ten clones comprise 0.26% of the sample.

The rearranged segments are TRBV12-3 or TRBV12-4 and TRBJ2-1; TRBD2 agrees with 11 junctional bases. The TCR sequence derives from a human donor in good health. Sequencing was done on a sample of CD8+ T cells from PBMCs. CDR3 sequence: CATLAGGSYNEQFF. The nucleotide sequence is given as TGTGCCACCCTAGCGGGAGGCTCCTACAATGAGCAGTTCTTC.